This TCR beta chain was sequenced in a study of blood T cells in healthy people across ages. It was approximately 9 milliliters of peripheral blood that were drawn from each donor. Study-wide points: No conclusive comparison of naive versus antigen-experienced cells was possible with unsorted PBMCs.

As regards this clonotype: Antigen unknown.

Through a sample-barcoded 5' primer and a J-beta primer mix, a second PCR was run for roughly 7 to 12 cycles. A tag from a template-switch adaptor with 12 random nucleotides marked each cDNA molecule. TCRdb reprocessed the 5' RACE reads via MiXCR and lists one record per CDR3 protein. Here the sample spans some 1.7 million distinct CDR3 sequences, 28% being singletons. This clonotype was obtained from a woman aged 30 to 39 in good health. Sequenced sample: blood.

CDR3 sequence reads: CATARSGDRFNEQFF. The DNA for the CDR3 is TGTGCCACCGCGAGGAGCGGGGACCGGTTCAATGAGCAGTTCTTC. This chain connects TRBV24-1 to TRBJ2-1; 7 bases map to TRBD2. CDR3 size: 15 residues. V shed 9 bases, J shed 6 bases, and the junction held 13 bases outside the gene matches. Germline V CDR1 and CDR2: KGHDR, SFDVKD.